The 11 T cell receptor beta chains in this list originate from one sample, sequenced in a study of CD8 T cells in Susac syndrome. The RNA input was 0.5 to 1 ug, and it was reverse transcribed with random hexamers. TCRdb used MiXCR to reprocess the immunoSEQ multiplex PCR reads, holding one entry per CDR3 protein. The sample has 95,000 to 150,000 distinct CDR3 sequences, over 90% seen once; the top ten hold more than 0.25%. Specimen: CD8+ T cells from PBMCs. These receptors all come from a human donor with Susac syndrome.

The CDR3 nucleotides read TGCAGCGTTGAATTGGCTAGGGGAGGACGGGAGCTGTTTTTT. Translated: CSVELARGGRELFF. The chain couples TRBV29-1 to TRBJ2-2; a possible D gene is TRBD2 (6 bases). The germline gives CDR1 SQVTM, CDR2 ANQGSEA. V lost 2 bases, J lost 9 bases, and 16 bases lay in between. This CDR3 is built from 14 residues.

The genes are TRBV29-1 and TRBJ1-1, with TRBD1 matching 8 bases. Trimming cost V 5 bases and J 2 bases; bases outside gene matches: 10. This CDR3 has 15 residues. CDR1 and CDR2 (germline): SQVTM, ANQGSEA. CDR3 DNA: TGCAGCGTTCCTGACAGGGGCGGATTCAACACTGAAGCTTTCTTT. This sequence encodes CSVPDRGGFNTEAFF.

The chain is built from TRBV24-1 and TRBJ2-7; D gene uncertain. Germline CDR1 is KGHDR and CDR2 is SFDVKD. Deletions cut 3 bases from V and 3 bases from J, with 14 bases between. The CDR3 consists of 15 residues. This chain's CDR3 is CATSDAISPLYEQYF. The CDR3 DNA sequence: TGTGCCACCAGTGATGCCATCTCTCCCCTCTACGAGCAGTACTTC.

The J gene is TRBJ1-2, the V gene TRBV29-1; D remains ambiguous. Germline-derived CDR1 and CDR2 are SQVTM and ANQGSEA. The V and J ends lost 4 bases and 2 bases respectively, with 11 bases between them. CDR3 size: 13 residues. This CDR3 is CSVVAEDNYGYTF. The CDR3 DNA sequence: TGCAGCGTTGTAGCAGAAGACAACTATGGCTACACCTTC.

This clonotype was counted a single time. The genes are TRBV14 and TRBJ2-5, with D unresolved. The germline V gene encodes CDR1 SGHDN and CDR2 FVKESK. This CDR3 region has 13 residues. V was shortened by 0 bases and J by 5 bases, with 7 bases between the two germline ends. The CDR3 DNA follows: TGTGCCAGCAGCCAAGAGGCGATGGAGACCCAGTACTTC. Translated: CASSQEAMETQYF. Drawing the rest from reference TRBV14 and TRBJ2-5, the complete variable domain is EAGVTQFPSHSVIEKGQTVTLRCDPISGHDNLYWYRRVMGKEIKFLLHFVKESKQDESGMPNNRFLAERTGGTYSTLKVQPAELEDSGVYFCASSQEAMETQYFGPGTRLLVL.

The chain uses TRBV7-9 and TRBJ2-1; 8 bases line up with TRBD1. V gave up 5 bases and J gave up 2 bases; unmatched junction bases: 5. Germline CDR1 SEHNR, CDR2 FQNEAQ (reference sequence). The CDR3 has 15 residues. For the CDR3, the DNA is TGTGCCAGCAGCGCCCGGGACAGGCCCTACAATGAGCAGTTCTTC. It yields the protein CASSARDRPYNEQFF.

V is TRBV11-3 and J is TRBJ1-1; no reliable D call. Germline CDR1 SGHNT, CDR2 YENEEA. V lost 0 bases and J 1 base, leaving 9 bases between the germline ends. The CDR3 has 15 amino acids. This chain's CDR3 is CASSLEAKSNTEAFF. The CDR3 DNA sequence: TGTGCCAGCAGCTTAGAAGCCAAATCGAACACTGAAGCTTTCTTT. Drawing the rest from reference TRBV11-3 and TRBJ1-1, the complete variable domain is EAGVVQSPRYKIIEKKQPVAFWCNPISGHNTLYWYLQNLGQGPELLIRYENEEAVDDSQLPKDRFSAERLKGVDSTLKIQPAELGDSAVYLCASSLEAKSNTEAFFGQGTRLTVV.

V is TRBV27 and J is TRBJ2-1; D might be TRBD1 (6 bases). V lost 6 bases to trimming and J lost 6 bases, with 12 bases between them. The CDR3 has 13 amino acids. Germline CDR1 MNHEY, CDR2 SMNVEV (reference sequence). For the CDR3, the DNA is TGTGCCAGCAGCACGACAGGCGTCAATGAGCAGTTCTTC. This translates into CASSTTGVNEQFF.

CDR3 in amino acids: CASKVEGASPLHF. CDR3 nucleotides: TGTGCCAGTAAGGTGGAGGGAGCTTCACCCCTCCACTTT. This chain joins TRBV19 and TRBJ1-6, with D unclear. Deletions cut 7 bases from V and 9 bases from J, with 13 bases between. CDR1 and CDR2 (germline): LNHDA, SQIVND (reference sequence). The CDR3 has 13 amino acids.

This clonotype was seen once. The gene calls are TRBV20-1 and TRBJ2-1; tentative D call: TRBD1 (5 bases). This CDR3 spans 15 amino acids. CDR1 DFQATT and CDR2 SNEGSKA come from the germline V gene (reference sequence). V was trimmed by 5 bases and J by 0 bases, leaving 14 bases between them. CDR3 nucleotide sequence: TGCAGTGCTGTGACAGCCCCTAGCTCCTACAATGAGCAGTTCTTC. This gives the protein CSAVTAPSSYNEQFF.

The J gene is TRBJ2-7, the V gene TRBV7-9; 8 bases line up with TRBD1. The ends lost 4 bases at V and 0 bases at J; junction bases unmatched: 5. The CDR3 loop spans 15 amino acids. Germline CDR1 and CDR2: SEHNR and FQNEAQ (reference sequence). The CDR3 DNA reads as TGTGCCAGCAGCTCTGGACAGGGACGCTCCTACGAGCAGTACTTC. Amino acids: CASSSGQGRSYEQYF.